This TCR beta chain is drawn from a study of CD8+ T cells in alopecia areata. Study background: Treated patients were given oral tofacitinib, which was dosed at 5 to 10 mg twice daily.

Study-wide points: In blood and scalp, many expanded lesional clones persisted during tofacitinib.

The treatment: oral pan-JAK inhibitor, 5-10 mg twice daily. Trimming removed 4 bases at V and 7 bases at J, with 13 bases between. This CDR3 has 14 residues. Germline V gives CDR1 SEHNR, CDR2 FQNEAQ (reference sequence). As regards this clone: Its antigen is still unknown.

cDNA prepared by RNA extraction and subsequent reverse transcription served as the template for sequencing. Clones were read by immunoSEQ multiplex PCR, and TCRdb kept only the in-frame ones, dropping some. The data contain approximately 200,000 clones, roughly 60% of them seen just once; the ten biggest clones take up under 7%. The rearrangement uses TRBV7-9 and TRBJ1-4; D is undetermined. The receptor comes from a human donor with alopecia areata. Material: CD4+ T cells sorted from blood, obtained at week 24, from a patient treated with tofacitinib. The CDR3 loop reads CASSSLEDGEKLFF. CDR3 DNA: TGTGCCAGCAGCTCACTCGAGGACGGTGAAAAACTGTTTTTT.